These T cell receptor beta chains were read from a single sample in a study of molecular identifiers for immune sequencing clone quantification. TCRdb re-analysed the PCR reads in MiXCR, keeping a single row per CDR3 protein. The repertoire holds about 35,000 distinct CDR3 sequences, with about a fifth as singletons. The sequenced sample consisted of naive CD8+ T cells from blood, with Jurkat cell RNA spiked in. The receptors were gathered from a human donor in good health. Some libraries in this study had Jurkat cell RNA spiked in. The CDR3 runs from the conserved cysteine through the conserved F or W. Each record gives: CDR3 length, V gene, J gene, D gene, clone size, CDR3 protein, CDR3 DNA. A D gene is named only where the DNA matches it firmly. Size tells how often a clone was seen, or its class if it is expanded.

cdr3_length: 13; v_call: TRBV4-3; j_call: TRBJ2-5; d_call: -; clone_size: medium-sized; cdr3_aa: CASSQGTWETQYF; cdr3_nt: TGCGCCAGCAGCCAAGGGACCTGGGAGACCCAGTACTTC
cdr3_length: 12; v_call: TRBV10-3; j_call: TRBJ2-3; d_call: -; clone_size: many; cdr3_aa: CAISVVMDTQYF; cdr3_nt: TGTGCCATCAGTGTGGTCATGGATACGCAGTATTTT
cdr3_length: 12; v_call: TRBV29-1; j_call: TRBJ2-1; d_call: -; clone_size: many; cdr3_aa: CSVEVVSNEQFF; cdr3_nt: TGCAGCGTTGAAGTCGTATCTAATGAGCAGTTCTTC
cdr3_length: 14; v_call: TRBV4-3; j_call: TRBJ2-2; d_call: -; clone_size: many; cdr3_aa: CASSQGRYTGELFF; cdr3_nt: TGCGCCAGCAGCCAAGGGCGGTACACCGGGGAGCTGTTTTTT
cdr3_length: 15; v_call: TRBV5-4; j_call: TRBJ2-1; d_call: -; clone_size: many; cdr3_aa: CASSFYTAPYNEQFF; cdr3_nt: TGTGCCAGCAGCTTTTATACAGCGCCTTACAATGAGCAGTTCTTC
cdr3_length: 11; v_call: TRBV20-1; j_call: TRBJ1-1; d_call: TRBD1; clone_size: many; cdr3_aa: CSETGYTEAFF; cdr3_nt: TGCAGTGAGACAGGGTACACTGAAGCTTTCTTT
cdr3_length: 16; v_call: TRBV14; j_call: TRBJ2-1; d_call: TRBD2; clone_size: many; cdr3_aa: CASSSRLAENYNEQFF; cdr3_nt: TGTGCCAGCAGCTCGCGACTAGCGGAGAACTACAATGAGCAGTTCTTC
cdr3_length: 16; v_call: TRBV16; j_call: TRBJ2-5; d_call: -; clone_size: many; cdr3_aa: CASSQYGKDPQETQYF; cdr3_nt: TGTGCCAGCAGCCAATATGGGAAGGACCCCCAAGAGACCCAGTACTTC
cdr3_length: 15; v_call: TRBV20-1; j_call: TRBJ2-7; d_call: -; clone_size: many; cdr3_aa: CSARDRDESSYEQYF; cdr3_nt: TGCAGTGCTAGAGATAGGGACGAGAGCTCCTACGAGCAGTACTTC
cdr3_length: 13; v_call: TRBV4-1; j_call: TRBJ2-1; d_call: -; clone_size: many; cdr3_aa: CASSQETSPEQFF; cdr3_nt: TGCGCCAGCAGCCAAGAAACGAGCCCTGAGCAGTTCTTC
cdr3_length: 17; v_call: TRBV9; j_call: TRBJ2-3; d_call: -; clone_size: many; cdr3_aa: CASSVEDQVSPTDTQYF; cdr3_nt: TGTGCCAGCAGCGTAGAAGATCAGGTCTCCCCCACAGATACGCAGTATTTT
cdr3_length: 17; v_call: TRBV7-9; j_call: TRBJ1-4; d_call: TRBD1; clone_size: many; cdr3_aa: CASSPLGRGQLNEKLFF; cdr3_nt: TGTGCCAGCAGCCCCTTAGGGAGGGGACAGCTTAATGAAAAACTGTTTTTT